Each of the 32 T cell receptor beta chains below was sequenced from the same sample in a study of T cells in Graves' hyperthyroidism and ophthalmopathy (dated by TCRdb to between 2019 and 2020). Library preparation was by multiplex PCR. Sequencing was performed on an Illumina HiSeq 2000. TCR beta CDR3 regions were amplified from RNA transcripts. For the first round of RT-PCR on the TCR CDR3, the HTBI primer set was used together with the Qiagen OneStep RT-PCR kit. Clones were called with MiXCR by TCRdb after fastp trimmed the public reads at Q25, and only in-frame beta chains were retained. Rows are unified per CDR3 protein, each entry keeping the most common DNA and genes. Across this sample there are a few hundred thousand distinct CDR3 sequences, with about 15% seen only once. The top ten constitute under 7.5% of the sample. The sample taken for sequencing was blood. These receptors all come from a woman under 40 with Graves' hyperthyroidism.

Worth noting for this clonotype: A much larger clone differs by one base, so this may be a read error. J is TRBJ1-1 and V is TRBV10-3, with D perhaps TRBD1 (5 bases). The V end lost 3 bases, the J end lost 1 base, and 15 bases lay between the germline ends. Germline assignment: CDR1 ENHRY and CDR2 SYGVKD. The CDR3 covers 16 residues. DNA of the CDR3: TGTGCCATCAGTGACGATGGCAGGGCGCAGAACACTGAAGCTTTCTTT. This translates into CAISDDGRAQNTEAFF.

This clonotype was recorded many times. The chain couples TRBV30 to TRBJ2-2; perhaps TRBD1 as D (6 bases). The CDR3 is 13 amino acids. Germline V gene sequence: CDR1 GTSNPN, CDR2 SVGIG (reference sequence). With 2 bases removed from V and 7 bases from J, the gap between germline ends came to 11 bases. CDR3 sequence reads: CAWSFTGIGELFF. DNA for the CDR3: TGTGCCTGGAGTTTTACAGGGATCGGGGAGCTGTTTTTT.

The chain has TRBV4-1 and TRBJ1-2; 9 nucleotides line up with TRBD1. Germline CDR1 MGHRA, CDR2 YSYEKL. V was clipped by 3 bases and J by 1 base; unmatched bases: 3. The CDR3 runs 15 residues. The CDR3 loop is CASSQETGGNYGYTF. The DNA for the CDR3 is TGCGCCAGCAGCCAGGAGACAGGGGGTAACTATGGCTACACCTTC.

This rearrangement joins TRBV4-1 to TRBJ1-1, with TRBD1 as a possible D gene (6 bases). The V gene lost 6 bases and the J gene lost 3 bases, with 20 bases spanning the gap. Germline V lookup: CDR1 MGHRA, CDR2 YSYEKL. The CDR3 spans 16 residues. The CDR3 coding sequence is TGCGCCAGCAGGAGGGTGAGGGGGGGACGGGACACTGAAGCTTTCTTT. As protein: CASRRVRGGRDTEAFF.

This clonotype was counted at least ten times. The rearrangement links TRBV28 to TRBJ1-5; tentative D call: TRBD1 (6 bases). Germline values: CDR1 MDHEN, CDR2 SYDVKM. CDR3 size: 13 residues. V was pared by 6 bases and J by 5 bases, with 11 bases between. The CDR3 sequence is CASREGGHQPQHF. Here the CDR3 DNA reads TGTGCCAGCAGGGAGGGGGGCCATCAGCCCCAGCATTTT.

This clonotype appeared many times. Sequence at one end of the junction differs from germline and may be a read error. The chain uses TRBV20-1 and TRBJ2-7; 7 nucleotides match TRBD1. Germline CDR1 is DFQATT and CDR2 is SNEGSKA (reference sequence). The CDR3 length is 15 residues. In DNA, the CDR3 is TGCAGCGCTACGACACAGGGGTCGATCTCCTACGAGCAGTACTTC. Amino acids: CSATTQGSISYEQYF.

This clonotype was found many times. The DNA for the CDR3 is TGTGCCAGCAGTTTTCGTGACTTTAGAACCAAAAACATTCAGTACTTC. This gives the protein CASSFRDFRTKNIQYF. The rearrangement uses TRBV12-3 or TRBV12-4 and TRBJ2-4; no definite D call. Trimming cost V 3 bases and J 2 bases, with 14 bases left between them. The CDR3 has 16 residues.

This clonotype was seen only a few times. The chain uses TRBV27 and TRBJ1-2, with D unresolved. V was shortened by 4 bases and J by 3 bases, with 12 bases between the two germline ends. The germline gives CDR1 MNHEY, CDR2 SMNVEV (reference sequence). The length of the CDR3 is 14 residues. This CDR3 is CASSSSHGYYGYTF. CDR3 DNA sequence: TGTGCCAGCAGTTCCTCGCACGGATACTATGGCTACACCTTC.

J is TRBJ2-7 and V is TRBV6-2 or TRBV6-3; 11 nucleotides agree with TRBD2. The germline V gene has CDR1 MNHEY and CDR2 SVGEGT. The CDR3 is 13 amino acids. J lost 2 bases, V lost 9 bases, and 3 bases had no gene match. CDR3 region: CASETSGTYEQYF. CDR3 nucleotide sequence: TGTGCCAGTGAGACTAGCGGGACCTACGAGCAGTACTTC.

This clonotype was counted at least ten times. CDR3 sequence reads: CAWSVGTAKNIQYF. The CDR3 region has the DNA TGTGCCTGGAGTGTAGGGACAGCCAAAAACATTCAGTACTTC. V and J are TRBV30 and TRBJ2-4, with D possibly called TRBD1 or TRBD2 (5 bases each). The length of the CDR3 is 14 residues. From germline, CDR1 is GTSNPN and CDR2 SVGIG (reference sequence). The ends were cut back, 0 bases at V and 0 bases at J, with 6 bases in the middle.

This clonotype was found many times. This chain connects TRBV3-1 to TRBJ1-5, with 9 bases matching TRBD1. This CDR3 has 14 amino acids. With 4 bases clipped from V and 7 bases from J, the junction kept 5 bases outside the gene matches. CDR1 and CDR2 from the germline V gene are LGHDT and YNNKEL (reference sequence). This chain's CDR3 is CASSPGTGRQPQHF. The CDR3 nucleotides are TGTGCCAGCAGCCCAGGGACAGGGCGACAGCCCCAGCATTTT.

This clonotype was picked up many times. The chain links TRBV10-3 to TRBJ2-3; 9 bases are a match to TRBD2. This CDR3 is 15 amino acids long. The germline V gene has CDR1 ENHRY and CDR2 SYGVKD. After removal of 10 bases from V and 2 bases from J, the junction contained 10 bases not matched to a gene. In DNA, the CDR3 is TGTGCCACCCTCGTAGCGGGAGTACCCACAGATACGCAGTATTTT. It encodes CATLVAGVPTDTQYF.

This clonotype was detected ten times or more. This chain connects TRBV3-1 to TRBJ1-2; 7 bases are a match to TRBD1. There are 17 residues in the CDR3. Germline CDR1 is LGHDT and CDR2 is YNNKEL (reference sequence). V was clipped by 6 bases and J by 1 base; unmatched bases: 14. The CDR3 loop reads CASSGGTAETLNYGYTF. As DNA, the CDR3 is TGTGCCAGCAGTGGAGGGACAGCTGAAACACTTAACTATGGCTACACCTTC.

Concerning this clonotype: A junction boundary mismatches the germline segment, possibly from a read error. This sequence joins TRBV15 and TRBJ2-5, with D perhaps TRBD2 (7 bases). This CDR3 contains 17 residues. The germline CDR1 and CDR2 sequences are LNHNV and YYDKDF (reference sequence). This chain's CDR3 is CATSRDPVMGGPEIQYF. Written as DNA, the CDR3 is TGTGCCACCAGCAGAGATCCGGTGATGGGGGGGCCAGAGATCCAGTACTTC.

This clonotype was found many times. The V call is TRBV30, the J call TRBJ1-1; D might be TRBD1 (5 bases). The CDR3 runs to 14 residues. The V end was cut by 4 bases, the J end by 0 bases, with 12 bases between. CDR1 GTSNPN and CDR2 SVGIG come from the germline V gene (reference sequence). The CDR3 is CAWTAGTVNTEAFF. In DNA, the CDR3 is TGTGCCTGGACAGCCGGGACGGTGAACACTGAAGCTTTCTTT. Full variable domain (outside the CDR3, taken from reference TRBV30 and TRBJ1-1): SQTIHQWPATLVQPVGSPLSLECTVEGTSNPNLYWYRQAAGRGLQLLFYSVGIGQISSEVPQNLSASRPQDRQFILSSKKLLLSDSGFYLCAWTAGTVNTEAFFGQGTRLTVV.

The CDR3 region has the DNA TGTGCCAGCAGTTTAGAGGGACAGGGAGGTCAGCCCCAGCATTTT. It is translated as CASSLEGQGGQPQHF. This sequence joins TRBV12-3 or TRBV12-4 and TRBJ1-5; 9 bases align to TRBD1. This CDR3 is built from 15 residues. V trimming: 1 base; J trimming: 6 bases; junction bases outside the gene matches: 4.

This clonotype was found many times. The rearrangement joins TRBV12-3 or TRBV12-4 to TRBJ2-2, with D perhaps TRBD1 or TRBD2 (7 bases each). The CDR3 sequence is 17 residues long. V lost 5 bases and J 7 bases, leaving 23 bases between the germline ends. Here the CDR3 reads CASSLPWAGGGDGELFF. In nucleotides, the CDR3 is TGTGCCAGCAGTCTACCTTGGGCAGGGGGGGGAGACGGGGAGCTGTTTTTT.

This clonotype occurred many times. The chain recombines TRBV27 with TRBJ2-3, with 14 nucleotides matching TRBD2. CDR1 MNHEY and CDR2 SMNVEV come from the germline V gene (reference sequence). The CDR3 runs 17 residues. V was clipped by 5 bases and J by 1 base; unmatched bases: 5. CDR3 in amino acids: CASSPRLAGGGTDTQYF. CDR3 sequence (DNA): TGTGCCAGCAGTCCGAGACTAGCGGGAGGGGGCACAGATACGCAGTATTTT.

The J gene is TRBJ1-2, the V gene TRBV18, with D possibly being TRBD1 (5 bases). The germline CDR1 and CDR2 sequences are KGHSH and LQKENI. Trimming removed 6 bases from V and 2 bases from J, with 16 bases in between. The CDR3 length is 15 residues. CDR3 sequence reads: CASSTMTDSNYGYTF. The CDR3 nucleotides read TGTGCCAGCTCTACCATGACAGATTCCAACTATGGCTACACCTTC.

The chain joins TRBV14 to TRBJ2-1; D gene unclear. The length of the CDR3 is 14 residues. Germline CDR1 is SGHDN and CDR2 is FVKESK. V dropped 4 bases and J dropped 7 bases, with 14 bases sitting between them. The CDR3 is CASSPSTGRNEQFF. CDR3 DNA sequence: TGTGCCAGCAGCCCCTCGACTGGCAGGAATGAGCAGTTCTTC.

This clonotype was recorded a few times. V gene TRBV4-1 combines with J gene TRBJ2-1; 7 bases match TRBD2. This CDR3 region has 16 residues. In germline, CDR1 is MGHRA, CDR2 YSYEKL. V lost 3 bases to trimming and J lost 0 bases; unmatched junction nucleotides: 5. As DNA, the CDR3 is TGCGCCAGCAGCCAGGTAGCGGGTAGCTCCTACAATGAGCAGTTCTTC. It encodes CASSQVAGSSYNEQFF.

In this sample, this clonotype turned up many times. The chain couples TRBV27 to TRBJ2-3; D might be TRBD2 (6 bases). Trimming left V 5 bases short and J 1 base short, with 13 bases between. Germline CDR1 reads MNHEY; CDR2 reads SMNVEV (reference sequence). CDR3 length: 15 amino acids. CDR3 amino acids: CASSPYWGGTDTQYF. The CDR3 bases are TGTGCCAGCAGTCCGTACTGGGGGGGCACAGATACGCAGTATTTT.

The chain is built from TRBV7-2 and TRBJ2-4; 8 bases fit TRBD1. Germline values: CDR1 SGHTA, CDR2 FQGNSA. There are 17 residues in the CDR3. V lost 1 base and J lost 6; bases outside the gene matches: 11. The CDR3 sequence: CASSLGAGGLGINIQYF. The CDR3 DNA follows: TGTGCCAGCAGCTTAGGGGCAGGGGGCCTTGGTATAAACATTCAGTACTTC.

This clonotype came up many times. The chain combines TRBV20-1 with TRBJ2-3, with TRBD2 as a possible D gene (5 bases). The CDR3 contains 13 residues. V was trimmed by 4 bases and J by 5 bases, leaving 13 bases between them. Germline assignment: CDR1 DFQATT and CDR2 SNEGSKA (reference sequence). CDR3 sequence (DNA): TGCAGTGCTAAAGTGGACTCGGAAGATACGCAGTATTTT. Residues: CSAKVDSEDTQYF.

This clonotype was found many times. J is TRBJ2-4 and V is TRBV11-2; D unclear. The length of the CDR3 is 18 residues. CDR1 SGHAT and CDR2 FQNNGV come from the germline V gene. V was trimmed by 5 bases and J by 7 bases, leaving 27 bases between them. The CDR3 nucleotides are TGTGCCAGCAGCCCCCGCTCTATTCAAAGGGCCTTATATAACATTCAGTACTTC. Encoded protein: CASSPRSIQRALYNIQYF.

This clonotype was seen once. A clone one base away is much larger, so this may be a read error. V gene TRBV20-1 combines with J gene TRBJ2-1; 8 bases fit TRBD2. The J call may be faulty, since TRBJ2-7 better matches the DNA end. The CDR3 sequence is 17 residues long. The germline V gene encodes CDR1 DFQATT and CDR2 SNEGSKA (reference sequence). For the CDR3, the DNA is TGCAGTGCTAGGACGTCGCTAGCGGGTCGATCCTACAATGAGCAGTACTTC. Translating it yields CSARTSLAGRSYNEQYF.

V usage is TRBV5-1 and J usage is TRBJ2-1; TRBD2 matches at 9 bases. CDR1 and CDR2 (germline): SGHRS, YFSETQ. With V trimmed by 4 bases and J by 0 bases, 8 bases remained unmatched. CDR3 length equals 17 residues. In nucleotides, the CDR3 is TGCGCCAGCAGCATAATAGCGGGAGCGAGCTCCTACAATGAGCAGTTCTTC. Translated, it gives CASSIIAGASSYNEQFF.

In this sample, this clonotype turned up once. This chain uses TRBV14 with TRBJ2-2, with TRBD1 matching 7 bases. Germline CDR1 SGHDN, CDR2 FVKESK. CDR3 length: 15 residues. J gave up 6 bases and V 4 bases, and 8 bases lay outside the gene matches. The CDR3 nucleotides read TGTGCCAGCAGCCGCACCACACAGGGGCCCGGGGAGCTGTTTTTT. Its protein product is CASSRTTQGPGELFF.

The chain uses TRBV6-1 and TRBJ2-7; a possible D gene is TRBD1 (5 bases). CDR1 MNHNS and CDR2 SASEGT come from the germline V gene. V lost 7 bases and J 0 bases, leaving 16 bases between the germline ends. The CDR3 sequence is 15 residues long. CDR3 amino acids: CASIKSGLFSYEQYF. For the CDR3, the DNA is TGTGCCAGCATCAAATCAGGGCTCTTCTCCTACGAGCAGTACTTC.

This clonotype was counted ten times or more. CDR3 residues: CAWRKKAGGTEAFF. In DNA form, the CDR3 reads TGTGCCTGGAGGAAGAAGGCCGGGGGCACTGAAGCTTTCTTT. The chain links TRBV30 to TRBJ1-1, with D maybe TRBD1 (5 bases). V was shortened by 3 bases and J by 4 bases, with 15 bases between the two germline ends. The CDR3 contains 14 residues. Germline V lookup: CDR1 GTSNPN, CDR2 SVGIG (reference sequence). The entire variable domain, with the rest obtained from reference TRBV30 and TRBJ1-1, is as follows: SQTIHQWPATLVQPVGSPLSLECTVEGTSNPNLYWYRQAAGRGLQLLFYSVGIGQISSEVPQNLSASRPQDRQFILSSKKLLLSDSGFYLCAWRKKAGGTEAFFGQGTRLTVV.

V usage is TRBV24-1 and J usage is TRBJ2-1; D possibly uses TRBD1 or TRBD2 (5 bases each). V lost 3 bases and J 9 bases, leaving 8 bases between the germline ends. The CDR3 sequence is 12 residues long. CDR1 and CDR2 from the germline V gene are KGHDR and SFDVKD. CDR3 nucleotides: TGTGCCACCAGTGATCCCGGGACTGAGCAGTTCTTC. It encodes CATSDPGTEQFF.

CDR3 DNA sequence: TGTGCCAGCAGCATTGACAGGGACGGTGAGCAGTTCTTC. Its translation is CASSIDRDGEQFF. V is TRBV6-4 and J is TRBJ2-1, with TRBD1 matching over 7 bases. J lost 9 bases, V lost 6 bases, and 8 bases had no gene match. CDR1 is MRHNA, CDR2 SNTAGT, per germline. The CDR3 is made up of 13 amino acids.